This TCR beta chain was identified in a study of beta chain features in type 1 diabetes. Expressed TCRB transcripts were sequenced because the entire RNA isolate underwent reverse transcription. Generated by immunoSEQ multiplex PCR, the TCRdb table keeps only in-frame clones and is missing some. The sample records 500,000 to 700,000 clones, roughly a sixth being singletons. Points on this clone: The identical CDR3 is also encoded by other nucleotide sequences in the sample.

The CDR3 sequence is 13 residues long. V was shortened by 4 bases and J by 2 bases, with 8 bases between the two germline ends. Germline V gene sequence: CDR1 SGHTA, CDR2 FQGNSA. The sequence derives from a man aged 18-30 years in good health. The sequenced sample was naive CD4+ T cells from blood. V and J are TRBV7-2 and TRBJ2-5, with no clear D. This CDR3 is CASSSTPQETQYF. The CDR3 DNA is TGTGCCAGCAGCTCCACACCTCAAGAGACCCAGTACTTC. Based on the CDR3 plus reference TRBV7-2 and TRBJ2-5, the full variable domain is GAGVSQSPSNKVTEKGKDVELRCDPISGHTALYWYRQSLGQGLEFLIYFQGNSAPDKSGLPSDRFSAERTGGSVSTLTIQRTQQEDSAVYLCASSSTPQETQYFGPGTRLLVL.